This passage covers 28 T cell receptor beta chains from one sample sequenced in a study of blood T cell repertoires in COVID-19. Profiled with immunoSEQ multiplex PCR; TCRdb holds only in-frame clones, not every one. The sample gives roughly 140,000 clones, about 81% of which show up once; about 7.2% is in the top ten. The sequenced sample consisted of PBMCs or T cells enriched from blood (not recorded which). The receptor set was obtained from a middle-aged man who had recovered from COVID-19.

This clone has more than one count but fewer than ten. The chain is built from TRBV18 and TRBJ2-5; 12 nucleotides agree with TRBD2. This CDR3 has 17 amino acids. V lost 4 bases, J lost 5 bases, and 11 bases stayed unmatched. Germline lookup yields CDR1 KGHSH and CDR2 LQKENI. The CDR3 reads CASSLTTMTSGGETQYF. The CDR3 region has the DNA TGTGCCAGCTCACTAACTACAATGACTAGCGGGGGCGAGACCCAGTACTTC.

This clone was seen only once. This chain uses TRBV27 with TRBJ1-2; maybe TRBD1 (5 bases). Per germline, CDR1 MNHEY and CDR2 SMNVEV (reference sequence). CDR3 length: 14 residues. V dropped 2 bases and J dropped 7 bases, with 14 bases sitting between them. CDR3 in DNA: TGTGCCAGCAGTTTAGGGTGGGGGAGGGGTGGCTACACCTTC. Translation: CASSLGWGRGGYTF.

The rearrangement uses TRBV11-2 and TRBJ2-5, with 10 bases identical to TRBD2. Germline lookup yields CDR1 SGHAT and CDR2 FQNNGV. CDR3 length: 15 residues. After removal of 5 bases from V and 4 bases from J, the junction contained 7 bases not matched to a gene. The CDR3 reads CASSVQRGGAETQYF. The CDR3 coding sequence is TGTGCCAGCAGCGTACAGCGGGGGGGAGCAGAGACCCAGTACTTC. The entire variable domain, with the rest obtained from reference TRBV11-2 and TRBJ2-5, is as follows: EAGVAQSPRYKIIEKRQSVAFWCNPISGHATLYWYQQILGQGPKLLIQFQNNGVVDDSQLPKDRFSAERLKGVDSTLKIQPAKLEDSAVYLCASSVQRGGAETQYFGPGTRLLVL.

This clone came up a few times. The V and J genes are TRBV4-1 and TRBJ2-2; 7 bases agree with TRBD1. V lost 3 bases, J lost 1 base, and 5 bases stayed unmatched. Germline V CDR1 and CDR2: MGHRA, YSYEKL. The CDR3 is made up of 16 amino acids. For the CDR3, the DNA is TGCGCCAGCAGCCAGGCAAACAGGGGGAACACCGGGGAGCTGTTTTTT. This gives the protein CASSQANRGNTGELFF.

The V gene is TRBV27, the J gene TRBJ1-2; weak D call: TRBD1 (5 bases). The CDR3 totals 17 residues. The germline V and J ends were trimmed by 2 bases and 5 bases, with 21 bases remaining between them. Germline loops: CDR1 MNHEY, CDR2 SMNVEV (reference sequence). The CDR3 spells CASSLRGGEGAGYGYTF. The CDR3 coding sequence is TGTGCCAGCAGTTTACGGGGGGGAGAGGGTGCTGGGTATGGCTACACCTTC.

Comment on this clone: Sequence at one end of the junction differs from germline and may be a read error. The chain is built from TRBV7-8 and TRBJ1-5; 8 nucleotides match TRBD1. The CDR3 totals 17 residues. Per the germline V gene, CDR1 is SGHVS and CDR2 is FQNEAQ. In DNA, the CDR3 is TGTGCCAGCAGTTTAGGACAGGGAACTTATAGCAATCAGCCCCAGCATTTT. This translates into CASSLGQGTYSNQPQHF.

This sequence joins TRBV20-1 and TRBJ1-1; tentatively, D is TRBD1 (5 bases). The V and J ends lost 3 bases and 1 base respectively, with 9 bases between them. In germline, CDR1 is DFQATT, CDR2 SNEGSKA (reference sequence). This CDR3 region has 13 residues. CDR3 in amino acids: CSASFTGNTEAFF. DNA of the CDR3: TGCAGTGCTAGTTTTACAGGGAACACTGAAGCTTTCTTT.

J is TRBJ2-1 and V is TRBV9; a possible D gene is TRBD2 (7 bases). This CDR3 region has 16 residues. Looked up from germline, CDR1 is SGDLS and CDR2 is YYNGEE. Deletions cut 2 bases from V and 7 bases from J, with 19 bases between. The CDR3 DNA reads as TGTGCCAGCAGCGTGGGTCCAAGGGGGGGCAGAAATGAGCAGTTCTTC. It specifies CASSVGPRGGRNEQFF.

The V gene is TRBV7-2, the J gene TRBJ1-1, with TRBD1 matching 9 bases. Per the germline V gene, CDR1 is SGHTA and CDR2 is FQGNSA. The CDR3 totals 16 residues. After removal of 5 bases from V and 1 base from J, the junction contained 8 bases not matched to a gene. Written as DNA, the CDR3 is TGTGCCAGCAGCGGACGACAGGGGGGAGCGAACACTGAAGCTTTCTTT. This codes for CASSGRQGGANTEAFF.

The chain combines TRBV27 with TRBJ2-7; 10 nucleotides line up with TRBD1. CDR1 is MNHEY, CDR2 SMNVEV, per germline (reference sequence). The CDR3 has 16 amino acids. Trimming took 5 bases from V and 5 from J; bases not matched to a gene: 12. CDR3 amino acids: CASSVRSGTGVHEQYF. The CDR3 region has the DNA TGTGCCAGCAGTGTCCGCTCTGGGACAGGGGTCCACGAGCAGTACTTC.

Only a few counts were recorded for this clone. This chain connects TRBV7-9 to TRBJ2-5; TRBD2 agrees at 8 bases. CDR3 size: 16 residues. From germline, CDR1 is SEHNR and CDR2 FQNEAQ (reference sequence). V gave up 4 bases and J gave up 4 bases; unmatched junction bases: 11. CDR3 amino acids: CASSSSGTRHSETQYF. CDR3 DNA sequence: TGTGCCAGCAGCTCATCCGGGACTAGACATTCAGAGACCCAGTACTTC. The full variable domain, rest sourced from reference TRBV7-9 and TRBJ2-5, is DTGVSQNPRHKITKRGQNVTFRCDPISEHNRLYWYRQTLGQGPEFLTYFQNEAQLEKSRLLSDRFSAERPKGSFSTLEIQRTEQGDSAMYLCASSSSGTRHSETQYFGPGTRLLVL.

The rearrangement links TRBV9 to TRBJ2-3, with 9 nucleotides matching TRBD1. CDR1 is SGDLS and CDR2 is YYNGEE in the germline V gene. The CDR3 runs 17 residues. The trim removed 3 bases at V and 5 bases at J, leaving 13 bases unmatched. DNA of the CDR3: TGTGCCAGCAGCGACCCCGCGCTTCGGGACAGGGTAGATACGCAGTATTTT. Its translation: CASSDPALRDRVDTQYF.

The chain uses TRBV12-3 or TRBV12-4 and TRBJ1-6; D unresolved. CDR3 size: 13 residues. V was clipped by 0 bases and J by 7 bases, with 4 bases between them. CDR3 residues: CASSLAQNSPLHF. The CDR3 region has the DNA TGTGCCAGCAGTTTAGCACAAAATTCACCCCTCCACTTT.

V gene TRBV7-2 combines with J gene TRBJ2-7; no definite D call. V lost 4 bases and J 3 bases, leaving 16 bases between the germline ends. This CDR3 is 15 amino acids long. Germline V lookup: CDR1 SGHTA, CDR2 FQGNSA. The CDR3 loop reads CASSSPWATRYEQYF. CDR3 coding DNA: TGTGCCAGCAGCTCGCCTTGGGCCACCCGCTACGAGCAGTACTTC.

The chain is built from TRBV12-3 or TRBV12-4 and TRBJ2-2; possible D gene TRBD1, 7 bases. V gave up 8 bases and J gave up 6 bases, with 13 bases separating them. The CDR3 has 13 amino acids. CDR3 amino acids: CASRQGEAGELFF. The CDR3 region has the DNA TGTGCCAGCCGGCAGGGGGAGGCCGGGGAGCTGTTTTTT.

This sequence joins TRBV5-1 and TRBJ1-3; 8 bases are shared with TRBD1. V lost 4 bases, J lost 2 bases, and 2 bases stayed unmatched. The CDR3 consists of 14 residues. Germline CDR1 SGHRS, CDR2 YFSETQ. The CDR3, as DNA: TGCGCCAGCAGCCCGACAGGGGCTGGAAACACCATATATTTT. Residues: CASSPTGAGNTIYF. Complete variable domain (other parts from reference TRBV5-1 and TRBJ1-3): KAGVTQTPRYLIKTRGQQVTLSCSPISGHRSVSWYQQTPGQGLQFLFEYFSETQRNKGNFPGRFSGRQFSNSRSEMNVSTLELGDSALYLCASSPTGAGNTIYFGEGSWLTVV.

The chain has TRBV5-6 and TRBJ2-5, with 7 positions matching TRBD1. CDR1 and CDR2 from the germline V gene are SGHDT and YYEEEE. This CDR3 is built from 15 residues. Germline trimming cut 4 bases from V and 1 base from J; bases unmatched to any gene: 7. The CDR3 reads CASSGYTGVQETQYF. The CDR3, as DNA: TGTGCCAGCAGCGGATACACAGGGGTCCAAGAGACCCAGTACTTC.

The chain employs TRBV5-1 and TRBJ1-2; D possibly corresponds to TRBD1 (6 bases). The ends were cut back, 4 bases at V and 1 base at J, with 14 bases in the middle. From germline, CDR1 is SGHRS and CDR2 YFSETQ. The CDR3 runs to 15 residues. The CDR3 sequence is CASSLGGPDNYGYTF. CDR3 nucleotides: TGCGCCAGCAGCCTCGGGGGGCCAGATAACTATGGCTACACCTTC.

The chain recombines TRBV7-9 with TRBJ2-1; 8 bases match TRBD2. V trimming: 5 bases; J trimming: 5 bases; junction bases outside the gene matches: 11. CDR3 length equals 16 residues. Per the germline V gene, CDR1 is SEHNR and CDR2 is FQNEAQ (reference sequence). The CDR3 bases are TGTGCCAGCAGCCGGATGGGCGGGGGGCCCAACAATGAGCAGTTCTTC. It codes for CASSRMGGGPNNEQFF.

The chain uses TRBV3-1 (or the pseudogene TRBV3-2) and TRBJ1-3; TRBD1 agrees at 9 bases. The CDR3 is 13 residues long. The V segment lost 4 bases and the J segment 11 bases; nucleotides outside the gene matches: 6. Germline V gene sequence: CDR1 LGHDT, CDR2 YNNKEL (reference sequence). Here the CDR3 DNA reads TGTGCCAGCAGCCCGCATAGACAGGGGGCCATATATTTT. Residues: CASSPHRQGAIYF.

The chain links TRBV4-1 to TRBJ1-1; D is undetermined. The CDR3 has 15 amino acids. The V end was cut by 1 base, the J end by 0 bases, with 9 bases between. CDR1 and CDR2 from the germline V gene are MGHRA and YSYEKL. CDR3 sequence reads: CASSQGGRMNTEAFF. Written as DNA, the CDR3 is TGCGCCAGCAGCCAAGGTGGCAGGATGAACACTGAAGCTTTCTTT.

This clone came up once. J is TRBJ2-2 and V is TRBV6-2 or TRBV6-3; D gene ambiguous. There are 15 residues in the CDR3. V was cut by 3 bases and J by 2 bases, with 10 bases left in between. The V gene's germline CDR1 is MNHEY and CDR2 SVGEGT. The CDR3 loop reads CASSYSTGNTGELFF. The CDR3 DNA reads TGTGCCAGCAGTTATTCTACTGGTAACACCGGGGAGCTGTTTTTT.

A note on this clone: Other DNA sequences in the sample encode the same CDR3. The genes are TRBV6-5 and TRBJ2-5; D ambiguous. The germline gives CDR1 MNHEY, CDR2 SVGAGI. The CDR3 runs 15 residues. Trimming cost V 0 bases and J 2 bases, with 10 bases left between them. The CDR3 DNA sequence: TGTGCCAGCAGTTACTCGGCCGGGTCACAAGAGACCCAGTACTTC. This codes for CASSYSAGSQETQYF.

This clone was detected only once. The V call is TRBV7-6, the J call TRBJ1-1; D is unresolved. V dropped 2 bases and J dropped 1 base, with 11 bases sitting between them. The CDR3 runs 15 residues. Germline assignment: CDR1 SGHVS and CDR2 FNYEAQ. The CDR3 nucleotides are TGTGCCAGCAGCTTATCGGCGGACTGGAACACTGAAGCTTTCTTT. It specifies CASSLSADWNTEAFF.

This CDR3 reads CASSSGTNTGELFF. The CDR3 DNA is TGTGCCAGCAGCTCCGGGACAAACACCGGGGAGCTGTTTTTT. The chain employs TRBV6-2 or TRBV6-3 and TRBJ2-2, with D perhaps matching TRBD1 (6 bases). The CDR3 is 14 amino acids. V was trimmed by 6 bases and J by 2 bases, leaving 10 bases between them. Germline loops: CDR1 MNHEY, CDR2 SVGEGT.

This clone counts as medium-sized (0.01 to 0.1%). The V call is TRBV30, the J call TRBJ1-6, with D maybe TRBD1 (6 bases). Germline V gene lookup returns CDR1 GTSNPN and CDR2 SVGIG (reference sequence). The CDR3 is made up of 14 amino acids. Trimming took 5 bases from V and 5 from J, leaving 13 bases between them. The CDR3 DNA is TGTGCCTGGGGTACCGGGACAAATAATTCACCCCTCCACTTT. Translating gives CAWGTGTNNSPLHF.

The chain links TRBV12-5 to TRBJ2-3, with 7 bases aligning to TRBD1. The J segment lost 7 bases and the V segment lost 4 bases, leaving 14 bases of the junction unmatched. The germline V gene encodes CDR1 LGHNT and CDR2 FRNRAP. The CDR3 contains 16 residues. The DNA of the CDR3 is TGTGCTAGTGGTTCGGACGGGACAGCTTCTTTCCATACGCAGTATTTT. As protein: CASGSDGTASFHTQYF.

This clone was detected ten times or more. J is TRBJ1-6 and V is TRBV30, with no clear D. The germline gives CDR1 GTSNPN, CDR2 SVGIG (reference sequence). V gave up 0 bases and J gave up 10 bases, with 4 bases separating them. The CDR3 length is 11 residues. This CDR3 reads CAWSVQSPLHF. The DNA for the CDR3 is TGTGCCTGGAGTGTACAATCACCCCTCCACTTT.